The rows below give T cell receptor beta chains drawn from one sample of a study of shared clonotypes between healthy human individuals. Method: immunoSEQ multiplex PCR; TCRdb's copy keeps in-frame clones and lacks some. The table records 950,000 to 1,100,000 clones, around three quarters of them present only once. The sequenced material came from memory CD4+ T cells from PBMCs. The receptors here all came from a man aged 18 to 30 in good health. Some clones in this sample may be carry-over from other donors' samples. Each CDR3 is given with its conserved first and last residue. The D gene is left open where the match is weak. Only part of the rows carry a size: once, few, many, or a class if the clone is expanded.

J	D	V	size	CDR3	DNA
TRBJ2-7	TRBD1	TRBV4-2	-	CASSQGKTGAYEQYF	TGTGCCAGCAGCCAAGGGAAGACAGGGGCCTACGAGCAGTACTTC
TRBJ2-5	TRBD1	TRBV7-2	-	CASSFNRGKETQYF	TGTGCCAGCAGCTTTAACAGGGGGAAAGAGACCCAGTACTTC
TRBJ1-5	-	TRBV6-6	-	CASRMGTGGTQPQHF	TGTGCCAGCAGGATGGGGACGGGAGGGACTCAGCCCCAGCATTTT
TRBJ2-7	TRBD2	TRBV5-1	-	CASSFLAGGPYEQYF	TGCGCCAGCAGCTTCCTAGCGGGAGGGCCGTACGAGCAGTACTTC
TRBJ2-5	TRBD1	TRBV29-1	-	CSVAFVLRGRPGLPQETQYF	TGCAGCGTTGCCTTCGTACTCAGGGGGCGCCCTGGACTACCCCAAGAGACCCAGTACTTC
TRBJ2-7	-	TRBV5-1	few	CASSLSLAEQYF	TGCGCCAGCAGCTTAAGCCTAGCCGAGCAGTACTTC
TRBJ2-6	-	TRBV5-1	-	CASSLVEGANVLTF	TGCGCCAGCAGCTTGGTTGAGGGGGCCAACGTCCTGACTTTC
TRBJ1-2	-	TRBV4-1	-	CASSQDFAGVSTF	TGCGCCAGCAGCCAAGATTTTGCAGGGGTCAGTACCTTC
TRBJ2-7	-	TRBV28	few	CASSGLAALYEQYF	TGTGCCAGCAGTGGGCTAGCAGCCCTCTACGAGCAGTACTTC
TRBJ1-1	-	TRBV28	-	CASSSWGDAQGSLTEAFF	TGTGCCAGCAGTTCCTGGGGGGACGCCCAGGGGTCCCTCACTGAAGCTTTCTTT
TRBJ2-4	TRBD1	TRBV7-2	-	CASSLVGGAYENIQYF	TGTGCCAGCAGCTTAGTAGGGGGCGCATACGAAAACATTCAGTACTTC
TRBJ2-2	TRBD1	TRBV28	few	CASSSGQANTGELFF	TGTGCCAGCAGTTCCGGACAGGCGAACACCGGGGAGCTGTTTTTT
TRBJ1-2	TRBD1	TRBV6-5	-	CASRGTGGVYGYTF	TGTGCCAGCAGGGGGACAGGGGGTGTCTATGGCTACACCTTC